The 24 T cell receptor beta chains presented below share a single source sample, sequenced in a study of CD8 T cells in ankylosing spondylitis. General study findings and limits: Characteristic, it appeared, of ankylosing spondylitis blood was a TCR beta motif of eight highly homologous variants.

MiXCR was run by TCRdb on the 5' RACE reads, yielding one entry per CDR3 protein. This sample yields around 770,000 distinct CDR3 sequences, of which about 12% are seen a single time; under 0.6% belongs to the top ten. Their recognized antigens are unknown. Sequencing was performed on blood, either unsorted or a sorted T cell fraction (not recorded which). The receptors were sampled from a male donor with ankylosing spondylitis.

This clonotype was seen many times. The CDR3 region is CASSRQGQRTEAFF. For the CDR3, the DNA is TGTGCCAGCAGCCGACAGGGACAACGGACTGAAGCTTTCTTT. The chain uses TRBV7-2 and TRBJ1-1; 7 bases are shared with TRBD1. This CDR3 is 14 amino acids long. Germline CDR1 reads SGHTA; CDR2 reads FQGNSA. V trimming: 5 bases; J trimming: 5 bases; junction bases outside the gene matches: 8.

This clonotype turned up a few times. This rearrangement joins TRBV5-8 to TRBJ1-2; tentatively, D is TRBD1 (6 bases). This CDR3 spans 14 amino acids. Germline assignment: CDR1 SGHTS and CDR2 YDEGEE. The V end was cut by 4 bases, the J end by 12 bases, with 22 bases between. The CDR3 DNA reads TGTGCCAGCAGCATCCCTTACAGGGAGCCCGTCGACACCTTC. This codes for CASSIPYREPVDTF.

The chain has TRBV6-5 and TRBJ1-2; 7 bases are shared with TRBD1. V dropped 2 bases and J dropped 0; count of bases not matched to a gene: 9. Germline lookup yields CDR1 MNHEY and CDR2 SVGAGI. The CDR3 length is 17 residues. CDR3 amino acids: CASSYRDRVTANYGYTF. The CDR3, as DNA: TGTGCCAGCAGTTACCGGGACAGAGTTACAGCTAACTATGGCTACACCTTC.

This clonotype turned up a few times. This chain joins TRBV7-2 and TRBJ2-7; D is unclear. CDR3 length: 14 amino acids. V was pared by 3 bases and J by 5 bases, with 14 bases between. Germline CDR1 SGHTA, CDR2 FQGNSA. CDR3 residues: CASSFRSISHEQYF. CDR3 DNA sequence: TGTGCCAGCAGCTTCAGGTCTATTTCCCACGAGCAGTACTTC.

The chain carries TRBV20-1 and TRBJ1-1, with D hard to call. Deletions cut 6 bases from V and 10 bases from J, with 18 bases between. The CDR3 consists of 12 residues. CDR1 and CDR2 (germline): DFQATT, SNEGSKA (reference sequence). The CDR3 sequence: CSAREDSGGAFF. The CDR3 DNA is TGCAGTGCCCGGGAGGATTCGGGAGGAGCTTTCTTT.

In its sample, this clonotype was seen many times. This chain uses TRBV20-1 with TRBJ2-5; TRBD2 agrees at 8 bases. The CDR3 has 14 residues. The J segment lost 2 bases and the V segment lost 3 bases, leaving 5 bases of the junction unmatched. Germline V gives CDR1 DFQATT, CDR2 SNEGSKA (reference sequence). The DNA of the CDR3 is TGCAGTGCTAGCGGGGGGGCGGGTCAAGAGACCCAGTACTTC. Protein: CSASGGAGQETQYF.

The V call is TRBV7-6, the J call TRBJ2-7; TRBD1 agrees at 8 bases. The CDR3 runs to 17 residues. CDR1 and CDR2 (germline): SGHVS, FNYEAQ. V was clipped by 5 bases and J by 6 bases; unmatched bases: 18. In DNA, the CDR3 is TGTGCCAGCAGCCAGGGGGCGGGTCGTGACTCCCCTATCGAGCAGTACTTC. This translates into CASSQGAGRDSPIEQYF.

The rearrangement joins TRBV6-2 or TRBV6-3 to TRBJ1-1; perhaps TRBD1 as D (5 bases). Germline V CDR1 and CDR2: MNHEY, SVGEGT. The V and J ends lost 2 bases and 1 base respectively, with 11 bases between them. CDR3 length equals 15 residues. Written as DNA, the CDR3 is TGTGCCAGCAGTTACATCGGACACACGAACACTGAAGCTTTCTTT. Translated: CASSYIGHTNTEAFF.

This clonotype appeared a few times. The chain has TRBV5-1 and TRBJ2-2; D is perhaps TRBD1 (5 bases). The germline V gene has CDR1 SGHRS and CDR2 YFSETQ. This CDR3 is 14 amino acids long. Deletions cut 0 bases from V and 5 bases from J, with 8 bases between. The CDR3 region has the DNA TGCGCCAGCAGCTTGGAGAGGACAACCGGGGAGCTGTTTTTT. Encoded protein: CASSLERTTGELFF.

The chain employs TRBV7-2 and TRBJ2-7, with D unclear. Germline CDR1 SGHTA, CDR2 FQGNSA. V lost 4 bases to trimming and J lost 4 bases, with 8 bases between them. This CDR3 is built from 12 residues. The CDR3 sequence: CASSSWAYEQYF. The CDR3 nucleotides read TGTGCCAGCAGCTCGTGGGCATACGAGCAGTACTTC.

This clonotype showed up just a few times. The V and J genes are TRBV29-1 and TRBJ2-1; unclear D gene. The ends were cut back, 3 bases at V and 6 bases at J, with 15 bases in the middle. This CDR3 spans 14 amino acids. Per germline, CDR1 SQVTM and CDR2 ANQGSEA. The CDR3 sequence is CSVDTGRLANEQFF. The DNA for the CDR3 is TGCAGCGTTGATACTGGGCGGTTGGCCAATGAGCAGTTCTTC.

This clonotype was recorded many times. The chain joins TRBV29-1 to TRBJ1-4, with D possibly being TRBD1 (5 bases). V was clipped by 6 bases and J by 2 bases, with 13 bases between them. Per the germline V gene, CDR1 is SQVTM and CDR2 is ANQGSEA. The CDR3 totals 14 residues. CDR3 in amino acids: CSVGVGSTNEKLFF. In nucleotides, the CDR3 is TGCAGCGTGGGGGTCGGGTCGACTAATGAAAAACTGTTTTTT.

The chain has TRBV7-9 and TRBJ2-1; D is possibly TRBD1 (6 bases). CDR3 length equals 14 residues. Germline V CDR1 and CDR2: SEHNR, FQNEAQ (reference sequence). Trimming stripped 5 bases from V and 7 bases from J, with 15 bases between. CDR3 bases: TGTGCCAGCAGCCGCGGACAGAACCTTAATGAGCAGTTCTTC. Translation gives CASSRGQNLNEQFF.

This clonotype was observed many times. The J gene is TRBJ2-1, the V gene TRBV29-1; perhaps TRBD2 as D (5 bases). The germline CDR1 and CDR2 sequences are SQVTM and ANQGSEA. Trimming removed 6 bases from V and 0 bases from J, with 12 bases in between. The CDR3 runs 14 residues. DNA for the CDR3: TGCAGCGTGAGACGTGGAGGCTCCTACAATGAGCAGTTCTTC. Translated, it gives CSVRRGGSYNEQFF.

This clonotype has ten or more counts. The genes are TRBV5-1 and TRBJ1-5; the D gene is possibly TRBD1 (6 bases). The CDR3 covers 14 residues. Germline V lookup: CDR1 SGHRS, CDR2 YFSETQ. Trimming left V 4 bases short and J 1 base short, with 9 bases between. CDR3: CASSPGTSNQPQHF. Written as DNA, the CDR3 is TGCGCCAGCAGCCCCGGGACAAGCAATCAGCCCCAGCATTTT.

This clonotype was seen at least ten times. The chain is built from TRBV7-2 and TRBJ2-1; D ambiguous. The CDR3 is 11 amino acids. Germline V gene data show CDR1 as SGHTA and CDR2 as FQGNSA. V was shortened by 9 bases and J by 4 bases, with 7 bases between the two germline ends. CDR3 sequence (DNA): TGTGCCAGTGACCTATACAATGAGCAGTTCTTC. This codes for CASDLYNEQFF.

This clonotype was found many times. The chain recombines TRBV25-1 with TRBJ2-1, with 12 bases fitting TRBD2. CDR1 is MGHDK and CDR2 is SYGVNS in the germline V gene. The V segment lost 2 bases and the J segment 4 bases; nucleotides outside the gene matches: 0. This CDR3 is 15 amino acids long. The CDR3 loop reads CASSELAGGYNEQFF. The CDR3 coding sequence is TGTGCCAGCAGTGAACTAGCGGGAGGGTACAATGAGCAGTTCTTC.

This clonotype was seen only a few times. The chain couples TRBV4-3 to TRBJ2-1, with D possibly called TRBD1 or TRBD2 (5 bases each). CDR3 length: 17 residues. Germline-derived CDR1 and CDR2 are LGHNA and YSLEER. Trimming left V 4 bases short and J 0 bases short, with 16 bases between. The CDR3 region is CASSRNYGASSYNEQFF. The DNA of the CDR3 is TGCGCCAGCAGCCGCAACTACGGGGCGAGCTCCTACAATGAGCAGTTCTTC.

V usage is TRBV5-1 and J usage is TRBJ1-2; no definite D call. The CDR3 spans 14 residues. Germline V gene data show CDR1 as SGHRS and CDR2 as YFSETQ. V lost 2 bases and J 6 bases, leaving 14 bases between the germline ends. The CDR3 sequence: CASSFSWRPDGYTF. In DNA, the CDR3 is TGCGCCAGCAGCTTTAGTTGGAGGCCGGATGGCTACACCTTC. Using reference TRBV5-1 and TRBJ1-2 for the parts outside the CDR3, the full variable domain is KAGVTQTPRYLIKTRGQQVTLSCSPISGHRSVSWYQQTPGQGLQFLFEYFSETQRNKGNFPGRFSGRQFSNSRSEMNVSTLELGDSALYLCASSFSWRPDGYTFGSGTRLTVV.

Concerning this clonotype itself: Germline and junction disagree at one end, which may indicate a read error. The chain is built from TRBV20-1 and TRBJ1-5; D is uncertain. This CDR3 is 15 amino acids long. CDR1 DFQATT and CDR2 SNEGSKA come from the germline V gene (reference sequence). The CDR3 DNA reads as TGCTGTGCTAGAGCGGCAGCATATAGCAATCAGCCCCAGCATTTT. It translates to CCARAAAYSNQPQHF.

This clonotype occurred a few times. The chain couples TRBV10-3 to TRBJ2-7; TRBD2 is a possible D gene (5 bases). V lost 6 bases, J lost 0 bases, and 15 bases lay in between. This CDR3 comprises 15 residues. Germline V lookup: CDR1 ENHRY, CDR2 SYGVKD. Here the CDR3 DNA reads TGTGCCATCAGAGACATAGCGAAGAGCTCCTACGAGCAGTACTTC. It encodes CAIRDIAKSSYEQYF.

The genes are TRBV20-1 and TRBJ2-4; a possible D gene is TRBD1 (6 bases). CDR1 is DFQATT, CDR2 SNEGSKA, per germline (reference sequence). V shed 4 bases and J shed 10 bases, with 14 bases lying between them. CDR3 length: 12 amino acids. The CDR3 nucleotides read TGCAGTGCTACGGACAGAGGTCGGATTCAGTACTTC. Translation gives CSATDRGRIQYF.

The chain uses TRBV20-1 and TRBJ2-2, with a tentative D call TRBD2 (6 bases). The CDR3 loop spans 14 amino acids. Looked up from germline, CDR1 is DFQATT and CDR2 is SNEGSKA (reference sequence). V was cut by 5 bases and J by 7 bases, with 17 bases left in between. CDR3 bases: TGCAGTGCTGGCCACGGGGGTCCCATCGGGGAGCTGTTTTTT. Protein product: CSAGHGGPIGELFF.

This clonotype was recorded a few times. This chain links TRBV7-9 with TRBJ2-7; D is ambiguous. The V gene lost 2 bases and the J gene lost 7 bases, with 15 bases spanning the gap. This CDR3 has 14 amino acids. Germline CDR1 SEHNR, CDR2 FQNEAQ (reference sequence). In nucleotides, the CDR3 is TGTGCCAGCAGCTTAACTAACGCTAAAGGGGAGCAGTACTTC. It codes for CASSLTNAKGEQYF.